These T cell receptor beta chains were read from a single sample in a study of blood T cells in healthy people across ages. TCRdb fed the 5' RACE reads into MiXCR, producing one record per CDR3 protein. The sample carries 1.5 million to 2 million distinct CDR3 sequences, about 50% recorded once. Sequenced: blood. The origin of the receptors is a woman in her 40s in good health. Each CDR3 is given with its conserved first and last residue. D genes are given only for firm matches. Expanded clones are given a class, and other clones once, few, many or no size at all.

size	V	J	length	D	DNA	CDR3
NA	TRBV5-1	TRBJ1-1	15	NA	TGCGCCAGCAGCCAGCAGGGACAACTGAACACTGAAGCTTTCTTT	CASSQQGQLNTEAFF
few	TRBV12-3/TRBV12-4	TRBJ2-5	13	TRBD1	TGTGCCAGCAGTGGGACAGGGAGAGAATCCCAGTACTTC	CASSGTGRESQYF
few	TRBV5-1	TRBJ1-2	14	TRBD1	TGCGCCAGCAGCTTCGGACAGGCGTTGGATGGCTACACCTTC	CASSFGQALDGYTF
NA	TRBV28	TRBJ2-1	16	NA	TGTGCCAGCAGCTCCCTCGGAGGGCCCTCCTACAATGAGCAGTTCTTC	CASSSLGGPSYNEQFF
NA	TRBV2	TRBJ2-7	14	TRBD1	TGTGCCAGCAGTGAAGCGGACAGGGTCTACGAGCAGTACTTC	CASSEADRVYEQYF
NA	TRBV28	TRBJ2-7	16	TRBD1	TGTGCCAGCAGTTCCCTAGGGGGCTCCCAGGGGTACGAGCAGTACTTC	CASSSLGGSQGYEQYF
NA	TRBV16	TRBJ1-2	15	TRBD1	TGTGCCAGCAGCCCCGGGGACAGGGCCCCGTATGGCTACACCTTC	CASSPGDRAPYGYTF
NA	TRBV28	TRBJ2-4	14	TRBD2	TGTGCCAGCAGTTCGACTAGCGGGGCTAAAGAGCAGTACTTC	CASSSTSGAKEQYF
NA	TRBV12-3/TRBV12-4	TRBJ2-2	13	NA	TGTGCCAGCAGTAATAGGGAATCCGGGGAGCTGTTTTTT	CASSNRESGELFF
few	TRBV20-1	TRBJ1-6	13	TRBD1	TGCAGTGCTAGAGTCAGGGGGGATTCACCCCTCCACTTT	CSARVRGDSPLHF
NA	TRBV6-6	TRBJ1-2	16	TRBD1	TGTGCCAGCAGTTACTCGAATAGGGACAGTAACTATGGCTACACCTTC	CASSYSNRDSNYGYTF
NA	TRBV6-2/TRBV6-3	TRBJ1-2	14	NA	TGTGCCAGCAGTTACTCAACCACATCCTATGGCTACACCTTC	CASSYSTTSYGYTF
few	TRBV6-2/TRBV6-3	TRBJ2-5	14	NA	TGTGCCAGCAGTTACAGTAGAAAGGGAGAGACCCAGTACTTC	CASSYSRKGETQYF
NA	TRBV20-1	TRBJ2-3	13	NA	TGCAGCCACGTAGTTCCGATCACAGATACGCAGTATTTT	CSHVVPITDTQYF
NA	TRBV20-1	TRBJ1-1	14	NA	TGCAGTGCTAGAGATTCACCGGGGCTTTCTCAAGCTTTCTTT	CSARDSPGLSQAFF
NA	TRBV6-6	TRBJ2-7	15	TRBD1	TGTGCCAGCAGTTACCGGACAGGGGATAGGTACGAGCAGTACTTC	CASSYRTGDRYEQYF
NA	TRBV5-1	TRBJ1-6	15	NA	TGCGCCAGCAGCTTGGGGGATCTGAGTGGGTCACCCCTCCACTTT	CASSLGDLSGSPLHF
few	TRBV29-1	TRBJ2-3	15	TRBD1	TGCAGCGTTCCAGAGGGGGCCTCGCCCACAGATACGCAGTATTTT	CSVPEGASPTDTQYF
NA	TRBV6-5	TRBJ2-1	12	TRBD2	TGTGGGACTAGCGGGGGCCCTAATGAGCAGTTCTTC	CGTSGGPNEQFF
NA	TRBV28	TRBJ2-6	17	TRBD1	TGTGCCAGTCAAACCGGGACAGAACCCTCTGGGGCCAACGTCCTGACTTTC	CASQTGTEPSGANVLTF
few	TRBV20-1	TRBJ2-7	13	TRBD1	TGCAGTGCTCTGGACAGGCAAAGCAACGAGCAGTACTTC	CSALDRQSNEQYF
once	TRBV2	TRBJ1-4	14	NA	TGTGCCAGCAGTGAAGGGTTCAGTAATGAAAAACTGTTTTTT	CASSEGFSNEKLFF
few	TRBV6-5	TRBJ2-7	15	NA	TGTGCCAGCAGCGGGGGGCGGCGAGGTATCTACGAGCAGTACTTC	CASSGGRRGIYEQYF
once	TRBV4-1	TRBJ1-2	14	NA	TGCGCCAGCAGCCAAGAAGGCAAGCACTATGGCTACACCTTC	CASSQEGKHYGYTF
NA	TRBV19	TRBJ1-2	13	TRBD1	TGTGCCAGTAGTACGGACAGGGTCGATGGCTACACCTTC	CASSTDRVDGYTF
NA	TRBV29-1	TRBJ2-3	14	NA	TGCAGCGTGGCCCGAACCGGCAGCACAGATACGCAGTATTTT	CSVARTGSTDTQYF
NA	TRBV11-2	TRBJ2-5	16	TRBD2	TGTGCCAGCAGCTGGGAGGCTAGCGGGGGGGAGAATGAGCAGTACTTC	CASSWEASGGENEQYF
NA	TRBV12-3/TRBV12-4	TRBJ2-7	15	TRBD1	TGTGCCAGCAGTTTATGGAACAGGGGGTCGAGCGAGCAGTACTTC	CASSLWNRGSSEQYF
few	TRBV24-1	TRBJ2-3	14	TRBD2	TGTGCCACCGGGCTAGCGGGGGTTCCAGATACGCAGTATTTT	CATGLAGVPDTQYF
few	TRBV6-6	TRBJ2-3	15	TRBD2	TGTGCCAGCTCCCTGGGGCGGGGGGGCATAGATACGCAGTATTTT	CASSLGRGGIDTQYF
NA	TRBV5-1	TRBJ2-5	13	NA	TGCGCCAGCAGCTTGGATCAGTTGGAGACCCAGTACTTC	CASSLDQLETQYF
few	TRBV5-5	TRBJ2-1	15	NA	TGTGCCAGCAGCTTGGGTTGGGGGGCGCGGAATGAGCAGTTCTTC	CASSLGWGARNEQFF
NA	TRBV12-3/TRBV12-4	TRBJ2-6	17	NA	TGTGCCAGCAGTCCCGGTAGGTCCGTGCCTGGGGCCAACGTCCTGACTTTC	CASSPGRSVPGANVLTF
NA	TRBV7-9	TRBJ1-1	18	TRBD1	TGTGCCAGCAGCTTACCGACCGGGACAGGGGGCGCAGGCACTGAAGCTTTCTTT	CASSLPTGTGGAGTEAFF
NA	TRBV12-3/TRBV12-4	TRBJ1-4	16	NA	TGTGCCAGCAGTTTTCGTCAGGGGTTTATGAATGAAAAACTGTTTTTT	CASSFRQGFMNEKLFF
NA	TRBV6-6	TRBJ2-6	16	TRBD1	TGTGCCAGCAGTAGTAGGGACAGCTCTGGGGCCAACGTCCTGACTTTC	CASSSRDSSGANVLTF
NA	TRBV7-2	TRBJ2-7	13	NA	TGTGCCAGCAGCGTAGACGGGCGAGTTGGGCAGTACTTC	CASSVDGRVGQYF
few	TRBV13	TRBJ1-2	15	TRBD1	TGTGCCAGCAGTACCGGGACAGGGGGCAACTATGGCTACACCTTC	CASSTGTGGNYGYTF
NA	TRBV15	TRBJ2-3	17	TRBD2	TGTGCCACCAGCAGCCTGGCGACTAGCGCCTCCACAGATACGCAGTATTTT	CATSSLATSASTDTQYF
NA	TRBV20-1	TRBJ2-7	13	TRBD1	TGCAGTGCTAGGGGACAGGGGACGTCCGAGCAGTACTTC	CSARGQGTSEQYF